The present entry profiles one T cell receptor beta chain with its context. Its antigen is not known. Germline and junction disagree at one end, which may indicate a read error. This sample is part of a study of T cells in Graves' hyperthyroidism and ophthalmopathy. Study results and limitations: Ophthalmopathy was model-predicted a median roughly 6.2 months pre-onset.

From RNA transcripts, TCR beta CDR3 regions were amplified. HTBI primers were employed in a first-round RT-PCR of the TCR CDR3. TCRdb reanalysed the multiplex PCR reads using MiXCR and keeps one entry per CDR3 protein. The data hold about 570,000 distinct CDR3 sequences, with just over 45% observed a single time. This receptor was obtained from an adult woman with Graves' disease, either hyperthyroidism or ophthalmopathy (not recorded which). Sample: peripheral blood or thyroid tissue (not recorded which).

CDR3 nucleotides: TGCGCCAGCAGCCACCCCGGCAGGGTGGAAGGCTACACCTTC. This translates into CASSHPGRVEGYTF. V and J are TRBV7-2 and TRBJ1-2; D is perhaps TRBD1 (5 bases). Germline V gives CDR1 SGHTA, CDR2 FQGNSA. The CDR3 consists of 14 residues.